A single sample is the source of the 8 T cell receptor beta chains below, sequenced in a study of T-cell memory formation after mild COVID-19. Each CDR3 protein is one row after TCRdb ran MiXCR on the 5' RACE reads. The data hold 190,000 or so distinct CDR3 sequences, with roughly a tenth observed a single time. Sequenced sample: PBMCs or a T cell subset sorted from them (not recorded which). Receptors originate from a man younger than 30 who had mild COVID-19 (a few samples of this study predate the infection). Cell type and time point are not known.

Only a few counts were recorded for this clonotype. The genes are TRBV6-5 and TRBJ2-3; TRBD2 matches at 11 bases. Germline CDR1 is MNHEY and CDR2 is SVGAGI. Trimming cost V 6 bases and J 4 bases; bases outside gene matches: 3. There are 14 residues in the CDR3. The CDR3 nucleotides are TGTGCCAGCAGGGGTAGCGGGGGGGCAGATACGCAGTATTTT. Translation: CASRGSGGADTQYF.

The chain employs TRBV18 and TRBJ1-6, with 8 bases matching TRBD1. Looked up from germline, CDR1 is KGHSH and CDR2 is LQKENI. V was clipped by 2 bases and J by 11 bases; unmatched bases: 8. The CDR3 has 15 amino acids. DNA of the CDR3: TGTGCCAGCTCACCAGTCGGACAGGGTGAAACACCCCTCCACTTT. Translating gives CASSPVGQGETPLHF.

The J gene is TRBJ1-2, the V gene TRBV6-2 or TRBV6-3, with 9 bases matching TRBD1. The junction had 6 bases not matched to a gene; V was cut back by 5 bases and J by 5 bases. In germline, CDR1 is MNHEY, CDR2 SVGEGT. The CDR3 totals 14 residues. This CDR3 is CASSQTTGGYGYTF. DNA for the CDR3: TGTGCCAGCAGTCAGACGACAGGGGGATATGGCTACACCTTC.

V is TRBV7-2 and J is TRBJ2-7; maybe TRBD1 (6 bases). The CDR3 has 14 amino acids. Trimming cost V 2 bases and J 2 bases, with 10 bases left between them. The germline V gene has CDR1 SGHTA and CDR2 FQGNSA. CDR3 amino acids: CASSLPGGPYEQYF. The CDR3 DNA is TGTGCCAGCAGCTTACCTGGGGGCCCCTACGAGCAGTACTTC.

This clonotype came up many times. The J gene is TRBJ2-5, the V gene TRBV5-1; the match to TRBD2 covers 7 bases. Germline V gene sequence: CDR1 SGHRS, CDR2 YFSETQ. This CDR3 comprises 13 residues. The junction had 4 bases not matched to a gene; V was cut back by 3 bases and J by 5 bases. CDR3 DNA: TGCGCCAGCAGCTCCCGAGCGGGGGAGACCCAGTACTTC. Translating it yields CASSSRAGETQYF. The full variable domain, completed using reference TRBV5-1 and TRBJ2-5, is KAGVTQTPRYLIKTRGQQVTLSCSPISGHRSVSWYQQTPGQGLQFLFEYFSETQRNKGNFPGRFSGRQFSNSRSEMNVSTLELGDSALYLCASSSRAGETQYFGPGTRLLVL.

This clonotype was seen a few times. The chain uses TRBV28 and TRBJ1-5, with TRBD1 matching over 7 bases. The CDR3 runs 15 residues. In germline, CDR1 is MDHEN, CDR2 SYDVKM. With 2 bases clipped from V and 4 bases from J, the junction kept 5 bases outside the gene matches. CDR3 nucleotides: TGTGCCAGCAGTTTAGGAGGGGGCCGTAATCAGCCCCAGCATTTT. Protein sequence: CASSLGGGRNQPQHF.

The V call is TRBV29-1, the J call TRBJ1-4, with TRBD1 matching 12 bases. Germline CDR1 and CDR2: SQVTM and ANQGSEA. With V trimmed by 6 bases and J by 3 bases, 11 bases remained unmatched. CDR3 length equals 17 residues. For the CDR3, the DNA is TGCAGCGTCCTTGGGCGGGACAGGGGGCTATCTAATGAAAAACTGTTTTTT. Translated, it gives CSVLGRDRGLSNEKLFF.

V is TRBV7-9 and J is TRBJ2-2, with D possibly being TRBD1 (5 bases). Germline-derived CDR1 and CDR2 are SEHNR and FQNEAQ (reference sequence). The V end was cut by 5 bases, the J end by 1 base, with 11 bases between. The CDR3 sequence is 15 residues long. The CDR3 reads CASSQIGQNTGELFF. DNA of the CDR3: TGTGCCAGCAGCCAGATCGGACAGAACACCGGGGAGCTGTTTTTT. The full variable domain, with the rest looked up from reference TRBV7-9 and TRBJ2-2, is DTGVSQNPRHKITKRGQNVTFRCDPISEHNRLYWYRQTLGQGPEFLTYFQNEAQLEKSRLLSDRFSAERPKGSFSTLEIQRTEQGDSAMYLCASSQIGQNTGELFFGEGSRLTVL.